This T cell receptor beta chain was recorded in a study of Ad26.COV2.S vaccination and SARS-CoV-2 variants. On the study more broadly: A participant enrolled in the COV1001 Ad26.COV2.S trial arm provided the sample. Once, or twice with 56 days between doses, Ad26.COV2.S was given intramuscularly.

General study results and limits: CD8+ and CD4+ T cells specific for spike reportedly responded with substantial breadth after vaccination.

Clones were sequenced by immunoSEQ multiplex PCR, and TCRdb holds only the in-frame ones, with some missing. This sample carries over 400,000 clones, about 90% of them seen once, and the ten largest clones take around 1.7%. As for treatment: some 20 received Ad26.COV2.S at low or high dose, single or two shots; a few received placebo; per-sample allocation not given. The investigators took samples on day 63 after the first vaccine or placebo injection. Regarding this clone: The antigen is not known.

The V segment lost 3 bases and the J segment 5 bases; nucleotides outside the gene matches: 5. The CDR3 covers 15 residues. The germline CDR1 and CDR2 sequences are LNHDA and SQIVND (reference sequence). The genes are TRBV19 and TRBJ2-1; 9 bases line up with TRBD2. The TCR originated in a person between 18 and 65 years old who received the Ad26.COV2.S COVID-19 vaccine or a placebo. The input for sequencing was peripheral blood, taken in a trial of Ad26.COV2.S vaccine versus placebo. Here the CDR3 DNA reads TGTGCCAGTAGTATCCCGAGCGGGGGGAACAATGAGCAGTTCTTC. This sequence encodes CASSIPSGGNNEQFF.